This is a list of T cell receptor beta chains from one sample in a study of technical replicates of blood from a few donors. Sequencing used immunoSEQ multiplex PCR; TCRdb keeps in-frame clones, though not all of them. The sample carries about 66,000 clones, 88% recorded once. The sample consisted of PBMCs. These receptors all come from a human donor in good health. Some clones in this sample may be carry-over from other donors' samples. Each CDR3 is given with its conserved first and last residue. The D gene is left open where the match is weak.

j_call v_call d_call cdr3_nt cdr3_aa
TRBJ1-3 TRBV7-8 - TGTGCCAGCAGCCAGGGGATGAGGCGGATCGCTAACTCTGGAAACACCATATATTTT CASSQGMRRIANSGNTIYF
TRBJ2-7 TRBV5-6 - TGTGCCACTAACAGGCAGGGGACCTACGAGCAGTACTTC CATNRQGTYEQYF
TRBJ1-1 TRBV10-3 TRBD1 TGTGCCATCAGAAGTCCCGGGACAGGGACGGGTGAAGCTTTCTTT CAIRSPGTGTGEAFF
TRBJ1-1 TRBV5-4 TRBD1 TGTGCCAGCAGTTACAGGGGGCGCGGGACTGAAGCTTTCTTT CASSYRGRGTEAFF
TRBJ1-6 TRBV4-2 - TGTGCCAGCAGACCTGGGGGCCAGGGACATGAAACCCTCCACTTT CASRPGGQGHETLHF
TRBJ1-1 TRBV6-5 - TGTGCCAGCAGTTACTCGAACCGGGAAGCTTTCTTT CASSYSNREAFF
TRBJ1-1 TRBV7-2 - TGTGCCAGCAGCTTAGCTGCAGGCCTGGGCGCTTTCTTT CASSLAAGLGAFF
TRBJ2-1 TRBV5-1 - TGCGCCAGCAGCCCGACCAAAGGGGGCTCCTACAATGAGCAGTTCTTC CASSPTKGGSYNEQFF
TRBJ2-3 TRBV10-3 - TGTGCGATCCGGACGGGAGTGGGCACAGATACGCAGTATTTT CAIRTGVGTDTQYF
TRBJ1-2 TRBV7-2 TRBD1 TGTGCCAGCAGCTTAGACAGGGGGAACTATGGCTACACCTTC CASSLDRGNYGYTF
TRBJ1-4 TRBV29-1 - TGCAGCGTTGTACGGGGGACTAATGAAAAACTGTTTTTT CSVVRGTNEKLFF
TRBJ2-6 TRBV4-2 - TGTGCCAGCAGCCAAGCCGTATTTTCTGGGGCCAACGTCCTGACTTTC CASSQAVFSGANVLTF